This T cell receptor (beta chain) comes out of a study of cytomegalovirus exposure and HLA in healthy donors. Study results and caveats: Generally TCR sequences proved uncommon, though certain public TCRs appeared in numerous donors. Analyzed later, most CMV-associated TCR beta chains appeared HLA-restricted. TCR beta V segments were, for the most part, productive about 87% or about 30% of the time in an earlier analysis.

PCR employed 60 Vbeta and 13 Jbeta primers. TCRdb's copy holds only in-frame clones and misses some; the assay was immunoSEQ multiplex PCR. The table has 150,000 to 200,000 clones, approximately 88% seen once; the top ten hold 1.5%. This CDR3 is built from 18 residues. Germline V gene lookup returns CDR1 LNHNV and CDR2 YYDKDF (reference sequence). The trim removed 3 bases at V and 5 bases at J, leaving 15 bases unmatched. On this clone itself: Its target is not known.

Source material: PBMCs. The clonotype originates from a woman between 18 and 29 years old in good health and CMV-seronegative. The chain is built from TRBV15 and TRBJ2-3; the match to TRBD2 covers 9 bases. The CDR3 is CATSSGGVAGGQIDTQYF. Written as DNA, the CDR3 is TGTGCCACCAGCAGCGGGGGGGTGGCGGGGGGGCAGATAGATACGCAGTATTTT.